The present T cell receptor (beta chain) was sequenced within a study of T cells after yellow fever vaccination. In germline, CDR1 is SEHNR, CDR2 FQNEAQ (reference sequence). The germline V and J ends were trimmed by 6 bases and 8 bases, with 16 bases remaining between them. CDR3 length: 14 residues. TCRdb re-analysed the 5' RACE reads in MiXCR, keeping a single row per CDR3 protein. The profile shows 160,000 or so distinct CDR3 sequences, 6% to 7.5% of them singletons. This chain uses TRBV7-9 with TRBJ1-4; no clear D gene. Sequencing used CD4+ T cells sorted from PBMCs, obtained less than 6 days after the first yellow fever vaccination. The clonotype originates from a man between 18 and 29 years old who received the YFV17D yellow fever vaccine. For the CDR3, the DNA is TGTGCCAGCAGTTTCCCCGGGGATGGGGAAAAACTGTTTTTT. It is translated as CASSFPGDGEKLFF. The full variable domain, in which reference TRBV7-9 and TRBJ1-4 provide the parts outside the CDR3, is DTGVSQNPRHKITKRGQNVTFRCDPISEHNRLYWYRQTLGQGPEFLTYFQNEAQLEKSRLLSDRFSAERPKGSFSTLEIQRTEQGDSAMYLCASSFPGDGEKLFFGSGTQLSVL.